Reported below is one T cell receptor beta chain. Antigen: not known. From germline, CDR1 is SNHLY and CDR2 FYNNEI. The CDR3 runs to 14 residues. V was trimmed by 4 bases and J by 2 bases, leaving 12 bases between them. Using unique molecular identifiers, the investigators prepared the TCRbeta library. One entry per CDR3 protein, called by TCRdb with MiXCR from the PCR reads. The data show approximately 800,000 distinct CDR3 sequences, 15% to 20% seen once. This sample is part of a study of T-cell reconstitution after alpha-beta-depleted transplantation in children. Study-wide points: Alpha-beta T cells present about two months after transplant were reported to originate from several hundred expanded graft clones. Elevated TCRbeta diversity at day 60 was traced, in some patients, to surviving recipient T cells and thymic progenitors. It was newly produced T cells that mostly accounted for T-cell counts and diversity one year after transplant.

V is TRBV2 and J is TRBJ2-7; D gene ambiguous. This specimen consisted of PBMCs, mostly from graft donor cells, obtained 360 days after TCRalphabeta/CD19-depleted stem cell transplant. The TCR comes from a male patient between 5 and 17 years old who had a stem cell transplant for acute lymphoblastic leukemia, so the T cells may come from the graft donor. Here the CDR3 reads CASSADQFTYEQYF. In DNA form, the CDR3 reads TGTGCCAGCAGTGCCGACCAATTTACCTACGAGCAGTACTTC.